Below are 10 T cell receptor beta chains sequenced from a single sample in a study of identical twins. TCRdb itself ran the 5' RACE reads through MiXCR, one entry per CDR3 protein. This repertoire shows a few hundred thousand distinct CDR3 sequences, nearly 10% found once; its top ten account for approximately 3.2%. This sample was also put to use in a study of yellow fever vaccine responses in identical twins.

The sequenced sample was PBMCs. These receptors all come from a woman between 18 and 29 years old in good health.

There are a few counts of this clonotype. This chain connects TRBV5-1 to TRBJ2-1; no firm D call. The V and J ends lost 0 bases and 0 bases respectively, with 10 bases between them. The CDR3 totals 16 residues. Germline CDR1 SGHRS, CDR2 YFSETQ. CDR3 in amino acids: CASSLVGRTSYNEQFF. The CDR3 region has the DNA TGCGCCAGCAGCTTGGTTGGGCGGACCTCCTACAATGAGCAGTTCTTC.

This clonotype was seen a few times. This rearrangement joins TRBV6-2 or TRBV6-3 to TRBJ2-3; D not resolved. V shed 0 bases and J shed 3 bases, with 7 bases lying between them. Germline V gene lookup returns CDR1 MNHEY and CDR2 SVGEGT. The CDR3 length is 14 residues. The CDR3 protein is CASSYSITTDTQYF. The CDR3 DNA reads as TGTGCCAGCAGTTACTCGATTACGACAGATACGCAGTATTTT.

The genes are TRBV15 and TRBJ1-3; TRBD1 might be the D (6 bases). The CDR3 is 15 residues long. Germline assignment: CDR1 LNHNV and CDR2 YYDKDF (reference sequence). Trimming cost V 4 bases and J 3 bases, with 13 bases left between them. This CDR3 reads CATSTKQGNGNTIYF. The CDR3 DNA follows: TGTGCCACCAGCACAAAGCAGGGGAATGGAAACACCATATATTTT.

This clonotype was picked up many times. The CDR3 DNA is TGCAGTGCTAGAGTCCAAGAGACCCAGTACTTC. This encodes CSARVQETQYF. J is TRBJ2-5 and V is TRBV20-1; D not certain. The CDR3 totals 11 residues. Trimming cost V 1 base and J 1 base, with 1 base left between them. The germline V gene has CDR1 DFQATT and CDR2 SNEGSKA (reference sequence).

The chain recombines TRBV7-9 with TRBJ1-1; the D gene is possibly TRBD1 (5 bases). CDR1 SEHNR and CDR2 FQNEAQ come from the germline V gene (reference sequence). V lost 5 bases to trimming and J lost 4 bases, with 17 bases between them. This CDR3 is 15 amino acids long. DNA for the CDR3: TGTGCCAGCAGCCAAGCGGACTGGGGGGGCACTGAAGCTTTCTTT. Protein product: CASSQADWGGTEAFF.

J is TRBJ2-5 and V is TRBV7-3, with TRBD2 matching over 7 bases. The V gene's germline CDR1 is SGHTA and CDR2 FQGTGA. The CDR3 covers 16 residues. Trimming at V came to 1 base and at J to 4 bases, leaving 9 bases not matched to a gene. The CDR3 loop reads CASSLRGGLTRETQYF. In nucleotides, the CDR3 is TGTGCCAGCAGCTTAAGGGGGGGACTAACCCGAGAGACCCAGTACTTC.

This rearrangement joins TRBV11-2 to TRBJ2-3, with 10 bases aligning to TRBD2. CDR1 SGHAT and CDR2 FQNNGV come from the germline V gene. The CDR3 consists of 20 residues. The ends lost 1 base at V and 1 base at J; junction bases unmatched: 14. CDR3 region: CASSLGASGRNFVGTDTQYF. DNA of the CDR3: TGTGCCAGCAGCTTAGGTGCTAGCGGGAGAAATTTCGTCGGCACAGATACGCAGTATTTT.

A few counts support this clonotype. The chain couples TRBV11-3 to TRBJ1-1; TRBD1 might be the D (5 bases). CDR1 and CDR2 from the germline V gene are SGHNT and YENEEA. The CDR3 has 15 residues. V was cut by 4 bases and J by 4 bases, with 16 bases left in between. CDR3 DNA sequence: TGTGCCAGCAGCTCCCGGGGGGGGAGTGCCACTGAAGCTTTCTTT. Translated, it gives CASSSRGGSATEAFF.

The chain links TRBV7-8 to TRBJ2-7; tentative D call: TRBD2 (5 bases). Germline V gene lookup returns CDR1 SGHVS and CDR2 FQNEAQ. V lost 5 bases to trimming and J lost 7 bases, with 15 bases between them. This CDR3 comprises 13 residues. The CDR3 region is CASSPTVGVEQYF. The CDR3 coding sequence is TGTGCCAGCAGCCCAACTGTCGGGGTGGAGCAGTACTTC.

This clonotype was picked up a small number of times. The chain recombines TRBV11-2 with TRBJ2-3; D tentatively reads TRBD1 or TRBD2 (6 bases each). V gave up 5 bases and J gave up 4 bases, with 16 bases separating them. Germline V CDR1 and CDR2: SGHAT, FQNNGV. The CDR3 covers 15 residues. The CDR3: CASSLQGGGSDTQYF. The CDR3 bases are TGTGCCAGCAGCCTACAGGGAGGTGGCTCAGATACGCAGTATTTT.